A selection of T cell receptor beta chains follows, all from one sample in a study of blood T cell repertoires in COVID-19. The assay was immunoSEQ multiplex PCR, and TCRdb's table has in-frame clones only and misses some. The table has some 100,000 clones, around 78% seen once; the top ten hold about 18%. The sequencing input was peripheral blood. The source of these receptors is a woman in her fifties or sixties with acute or convalescent COVID-19. The CDR3 runs from the conserved cysteine through the conserved F or W. The order of the fields is D gene, V gene, J gene, clone size, CDR3 DNA, CDR3 protein. The D gene is left open where the match is weak. The size of a clone is reported for some rows only, either as once, few or many, or as a class for expanded clones.

d_call: .
v_call: TRBV3-1/TRBV3-2
j_call: TRBJ1-2
clone_size: .
cdr3_nt: TGTGCCAGCAGCCGCACAACAGGGAGAGATGGCTACACCTTC
cdr3_aa: CASSRTTGRDGYTF

d_call: TRBD1
v_call: TRBV2
j_call: TRBJ2-2
clone_size: .
cdr3_nt: TGTGCCAGCAGGCCCGGGACAGGGTCTCGCGGGGAGCTGTTTTTT
cdr3_aa: CASRPGTGSRGELFF

d_call: TRBD1
v_call: TRBV7-9
j_call: TRBJ1-4
clone_size: .
cdr3_nt: TGTGCCAGCAGCTCGAACACGGGACAGTCGGATGAAAAACTGTTTTTT
cdr3_aa: CASSSNTGQSDEKLFF

d_call: .
v_call: TRBV21-1
j_call: TRBJ1-6
clone_size: .
cdr3_nt: TGTGCCAGCAGCAAACGAGCGAGGTCCTATAATTCACCCCTCCACTTT
cdr3_aa: CASSKRARSYNSPLHF

d_call: .
v_call: TRBV28
j_call: TRBJ1-2
clone_size: .
cdr3_nt: TGTGCCAGCAACGATTGGGTGTCGGTGACAGCAGATGGCTACACCTTC
cdr3_aa: CASNDWVSVTADGYTF

d_call: .
v_call: TRBV12-3/TRBV12-4
j_call: TRBJ1-5
clone_size: .
cdr3_nt: TGTGCCAGCAGTTACACAGGGAATCAGCCCCAGCATTTT
cdr3_aa: CASSYTGNQPQHF

d_call: .
v_call: TRBV6-2/TRBV6-3
j_call: TRBJ2-7
clone_size: .
cdr3_nt: TGTGCCAGCAGTTACTCGAGTGGCGAGCAGTACTTC
cdr3_aa: CASSYSSGEQYF

d_call: TRBD1
v_call: TRBV7-2
j_call: TRBJ1-6
clone_size: .
cdr3_nt: TGTGCCAGCAGCCTCCGGGACAGGGATTTTTCACCCCTCCACTTT
cdr3_aa: CASSLRDRDFSPLHF

d_call: .
v_call: TRBV28
j_call: TRBJ1-2
clone_size: .
cdr3_nt: TGTGCCAGCAGTCCTGACAGGTTTTATGGCTACACCTTC
cdr3_aa: CASSPDRFYGYTF

d_call: .
v_call: TRBV28
j_call: TRBJ1-2
clone_size: .
cdr3_nt: TGTGCCAGCAGGGTAGGGACTGCCTATGGCTACACCTTC
cdr3_aa: CASRVGTAYGYTF

d_call: .
v_call: TRBV15
j_call: TRBJ2-4
clone_size: .
cdr3_nt: TGTGCCACCAGCGTAGACAGGATTGGGGCAGCCAAAAACATTCAGTACTTC
cdr3_aa: CATSVDRIGAAKNIQYF

d_call: .
v_call: TRBV19
j_call: TRBJ1-1
clone_size: .
cdr3_nt: TGTGCCAGTCAAAGGGACGGGACTTACATGAACACTGAAGCTTTCTTT
cdr3_aa: CASQRDGTYMNTEAFF

d_call: .
v_call: TRBV19
j_call: TRBJ1-5
clone_size: .
cdr3_nt: TGTGCCAGTAGACGGCGGCAGTATCAGCCCCAGCATTTT
cdr3_aa: CASRRRQYQPQHF

d_call: TRBD2
v_call: TRBV4-2
j_call: TRBJ2-5
clone_size: .
cdr3_nt: TGTGCCAGCAAAAATCACGAGGGCGGGGGGGCCTTTGAGACCCAGTACTTC
cdr3_aa: CASKNHEGGGAFETQYF

d_call: TRBD1
v_call: TRBV11-1
j_call: TRBJ1-2
clone_size: .
cdr3_nt: TGTGCCAGCAGCTCCACAGGGGGTGGCTACACCTTC
cdr3_aa: CASSSTGGGYTF

d_call: .
v_call: TRBV7-9
j_call: TRBJ1-2
clone_size: .
cdr3_nt: TGTGCCAGCAGCTTCGGACTAAACTATGGCTACACCTTC
cdr3_aa: CASSFGLNYGYTF

d_call: TRBD2
v_call: TRBV3-1/TRBV3-2
j_call: TRBJ2-7
clone_size: .
cdr3_nt: TGTGCCAGCGGGACTAGCGGGAGCCGAGTTTTATTC
cdr3_aa: CASGTSGSRVLF

d_call: TRBD1
v_call: TRBV19
j_call: TRBJ1-1
clone_size: few
cdr3_nt: TGTGCCAGTAGTATCAGGGGACAGGGGAACACTGAAGCTTTCTTT
cdr3_aa: CASSIRGQGNTEAFF

d_call: .
v_call: TRBV19
j_call: TRBJ1-6
clone_size: .
cdr3_nt: TGTGCCAGTAGTCCCAAACTGGGCCTCAATTCACCCCTCCACTTT
cdr3_aa: CASSPKLGLNSPLHF

d_call: .
v_call: TRBV6-6
j_call: TRBJ2-1
clone_size: .
cdr3_nt: TGTGCCAGCCAGACGCGGGGGGGACAGGTCAATGAGCAGTTCTTC
cdr3_aa: CASQTRGGQVNEQFF

d_call: .
v_call: TRBV6-5
j_call: TRBJ2-3
clone_size: .
cdr3_nt: TGTGCCAGCATAGCGGCGTGGGACCGAGGTAGTACGCAGTATTTT
cdr3_aa: CASIAAWDRGSTQYF

d_call: TRBD1
v_call: TRBV5-4
j_call: TRBJ2-5
clone_size: .
cdr3_nt: TGTGCCAGCAGCCCGGGCGGACAGGGGTCTATAGAGACCCAGTACTTC
cdr3_aa: CASSPGGQGSIETQYF

d_call: TRBD2
v_call: TRBV28
j_call: TRBJ2-3
clone_size: .
cdr3_nt: TGTGCCAGCAGCCCGGCCGGGACTAGCGGGGGCATGAGTAACACAGATACGCAGTATTTT
cdr3_aa: CASSPAGTSGGMSNTDTQYF

d_call: .
v_call: TRBV28
j_call: TRBJ1-1
clone_size: .
cdr3_nt: TGTGCCAGCAGCAACCCAGGGATGCAGGGAGCTTTCTTT
cdr3_aa: CASSNPGMQGAFF

d_call: TRBD2
v_call: TRBV6-5
j_call: TRBJ2-1
clone_size: .
cdr3_nt: TGTGCCAGCGGACTAGCGGGGGTCTATGAGCAGTTCTTC
cdr3_aa: CASGLAGVYEQFF

d_call: .
v_call: TRBV2
j_call: TRBJ1-2
clone_size: few
cdr3_nt: TGTGCCAGCACTATTCTCAGTGGGACAAACTATGGCTACACCTTC
cdr3_aa: CASTILSGTNYGYTF

d_call: .
v_call: TRBV28
j_call: TRBJ1-6
clone_size: few
cdr3_nt: TGTGCCAGCACCTCACAGGAGTCACCCCTCCACTTT
cdr3_aa: CASTSQESPLHF

d_call: .
v_call: TRBV29-1
j_call: TRBJ2-3
clone_size: .
cdr3_nt: TGCAGCGTTGAAAGAACCTTTAGCACGGATACGCAGTATTTT
cdr3_aa: CSVERTFSTDTQYF

d_call: .
v_call: TRBV18
j_call: TRBJ2-3
clone_size: .
cdr3_nt: TGTGCCAGCTCACCTATGTTCGTCGCTGAGGTGGAGGGGCAGTATTTT
cdr3_aa: CASSPMFVAEVEGQYF

d_call: .
v_call: TRBV28
j_call: TRBJ1-2
clone_size: .
cdr3_nt: TGTGCCAGCAGTTCCTCCCCTTTCCCGACATCTATCTATGGCTACACCTTC
cdr3_aa: CASSSSPFPTSIYGYTF

d_call: .
v_call: TRBV30
j_call: TRBJ1-5
clone_size: .
cdr3_nt: TGTGCCTGGAGTCCAGGGATTTTCCAGCCCCAGCATTTT
cdr3_aa: CAWSPGIFQPQHF

d_call: .
v_call: TRBV5-1
j_call: TRBJ1-5
clone_size: once
cdr3_nt: TGCGCCAGCAGCTTGGCCGGACAGAGCAATCAGCCCCAGCATTTT
cdr3_aa: CASSLAGQSNQPQHF

d_call: TRBD2
v_call: TRBV20-1
j_call: TRBJ2-3
clone_size: .
cdr3_nt: TGCAGTGCTAGTGGAGCGGGATTCTGGACAGATACGCAGTATTTT
cdr3_aa: CSASGAGFWTDTQYF

d_call: TRBD2
v_call: TRBV11-2
j_call: TRBJ2-2
clone_size: .
cdr3_nt: TGTGCCAGCAGCTTAGTTTCTCCCCTAGCGGCGAACACCGGGGAGCTGTTTTTT
cdr3_aa: CASSLVSPLAANTGELFF

d_call: .
v_call: TRBV9
j_call: TRBJ2-6
clone_size: .
cdr3_nt: TGTGCCAGCAGCGCCTACTCTGGGGCCAACGTCCTGACTTTC
cdr3_aa: CASSAYSGANVLTF

d_call: .
v_call: TRBV10-1
j_call: TRBJ2-3
clone_size: .
cdr3_nt: TGCGCCAGTTCGCCCAGTCCCGCAGATACGCAGTATTTT
cdr3_aa: CASSPSPADTQYF

d_call: .
v_call: TRBV27
j_call: TRBJ2-7
clone_size: many
cdr3_nt: TGTGCCAGCAGTTTACAGGGCTATTCTAAGCAGTACTTC
cdr3_aa: CASSLQGYSKQYF

d_call: TRBD1
v_call: TRBV28
j_call: TRBJ1-5
clone_size: .
cdr3_nt: TGTGCCAGCAGTCGACAGGGTGGTTCGCCTCAGCCCCAGCATTTT
cdr3_aa: CASSRQGGSPQPQHF

d_call: .
v_call: TRBV3-1/TRBV3-2
j_call: TRBJ2-1
clone_size: .
cdr3_nt: TGTGCCAGCAGCCAAGGGGCAACCTACAATGAGCAGTTCTTC
cdr3_aa: CASSQGATYNEQFF

d_call: TRBD1
v_call: TRBV29-1
j_call: TRBJ1-4
clone_size: .
cdr3_nt: TGCAGCGCCAACAAAGTCGGGACAGGGAACGAAAAACTGTTTTTT
cdr3_aa: CSANKVGTGNEKLFF

d_call: .
v_call: TRBV7-3
j_call: TRBJ2-1
clone_size: .
cdr3_nt: TGTGCCAGCAGCTCAAGGACTCTCAGTGAGCAGTTCTTC
cdr3_aa: CASSSRTLSEQFF

d_call: .
v_call: TRBV14
j_call: TRBJ2-1
clone_size: .
cdr3_nt: TGTGCCAGCAGCCGCCTAGCCGCCTCCTACAATGAGCAGTTCTTC
cdr3_aa: CASSRLAASYNEQFF

d_call: .
v_call: TRBV5-1
j_call: TRBJ2-2
clone_size: .
cdr3_nt: TGCGCCAGCAGCTTCTCCCCATCTAGGGAGCTGTTTTTT
cdr3_aa: CASSFSPSRELFF

d_call: .
v_call: TRBV27
j_call: TRBJ2-7
clone_size: once
cdr3_nt: TGTGCCAACTCGTACGAGCAGTACTTC
cdr3_aa: CANSYEQYF

d_call: .
v_call: TRBV6-6
j_call: TRBJ2-7
clone_size: .
cdr3_nt: TGTGCCAGCGCAGGGTTCTCGGCGCAGTACTTC
cdr3_aa: CASAGFSAQYF